The 21 T cell receptor beta chains reported below all come from one sample, sequenced in a study of early T cells in non-severe SARS-CoV-2 infection. From the 5' RACE reads, TCRdb called clonotypes with MiXCR, one entry per CDR3 protein. The sample records fewer than 85,000 distinct CDR3 sequences, about 14% being singletons. The sample taken for sequencing was whole blood. Source of these receptors: an adult who was a healthcare worker with PCR-confirmed SARS-CoV-2 infection or an uninfected control (not recorded which).

The chain employs TRBV9 and TRBJ2-1; 10 bases fit TRBD2. CDR1 is SGDLS and CDR2 is YYNGEE in the germline V gene. Germline trimming cut 0 bases from V and 4 bases from J; bases unmatched to any gene: 1. This CDR3 comprises 15 residues. The CDR3 is CASSVGTSGYNEQFF. In DNA form, the CDR3 reads TGTGCCAGCAGCGTAGGGACTAGCGGATACAATGAGCAGTTCTTC. Full variable domain (rest looked up from reference TRBV9 and TRBJ2-1): DSGVTQTPKHLITATGQRVTLRCSPRSGDLSVYWYQQSLDQGLQFLIQYYNGEERAKGNILERFSAQQFPDLHSELNLSSLELGDSALYFCASSVGTSGYNEQFFGPGTRLTVL.

In DNA, the CDR3 is TGTGCCGCCCGGGGTAGCGCTTGGTCAGATACGCAGTATTTT. Encoded protein: CAARGSAWSDTQYF. The chain links TRBV7-2 to TRBJ2-3; tentative D call: TRBD2 (5 bases). The CDR3 spans 14 residues. V shed 11 bases and J shed 4 bases, with 19 bases lying between them. Germline CDR1 and CDR2: SGHTA and FQGNSA.

This clonotype was seen only a few times. The chain couples TRBV20-1 to TRBJ1-2; 9 positions match TRBD1. Germline V gene data show CDR1 as DFQATT and CDR2 as SNEGSKA (reference sequence). This CDR3 spans 16 amino acids. V was pared by 3 bases and J by 4 bases, with 12 bases of the junction left unmatched. Written as DNA, the CDR3 is TGCAGTGCTAGTCGAGGGTATCCGGGACAGGGCTATGGCTACACCTTC. Amino acid sequence: CSASRGYPGQGYGYTF.

On this clonotype: The junction shows a germline mismatch at one end, possibly a read error. The chain couples TRBV27 to TRBJ1-2; TRBD1 aligns across 7 bases. Germline CDR1 MNHEY, CDR2 SMNVEV (reference sequence). The CDR3 loop spans 12 amino acids. The CDR3: CASSLSGTALSF. Here the CDR3 DNA reads TGTGCCAGCAGTTTATCCGGGACAGCGCTTTCCTTC.

This clonotype was recorded a few times. The chain has TRBV7-8 and TRBJ2-1; 13 nucleotides line up with TRBD2. The length of the CDR3 is 17 residues. Germline assignment: CDR1 SGHVS and CDR2 FQNEAQ. The trim removed 3 bases at V and 4 bases at J, leaving 6 bases unmatched. CDR3 in amino acids: CASSFRTSGGQYNEQFF. As DNA, the CDR3 is TGTGCCAGCAGCTTCCGGACTAGCGGGGGCCAATACAATGAGCAGTTCTTC.

This clonotype occurred a few times. The chain is built from TRBV4-2 and TRBJ2-7; a possible D gene is TRBD1 (5 bases). The ends were cut back, 3 bases at V and 5 bases at J, with 17 bases in the middle. The CDR3 extends over 15 amino acids. Per germline, CDR1 LGHNA and CDR2 YNFKEQ. The DNA of the CDR3 is TGTGCCAGCAGCCAGGGTGATTACGTGGGGCACGAGCAGTACTTC. Its translation: CASSQGDYVGHEQYF.

This clonotype was recorded a few times. This sequence joins TRBV7-2 and TRBJ2-5; D not certain. This CDR3 has 13 amino acids. V was clipped by 5 bases and J by 4 bases, with 11 bases between them. Germline CDR1 is SGHTA and CDR2 is FQGNSA. The CDR3 region has the DNA TGTGCCAGCAGCCCTTCTAGTTTAGAGACCCAGTACTTC. This sequence encodes CASSPSSLETQYF.

This clonotype came up a few times. This chain connects TRBV10-3 to TRBJ2-7; D is possibly TRBD1 or TRBD2 (5 bases each). Trimming stripped 6 bases from V and 2 bases from J, with 14 bases between. This CDR3 comprises 14 residues. Looked up from germline, CDR1 is ENHRY and CDR2 is SYGVKD. CDR3 sequence: CAIRSSLGPYEQYF. The CDR3 nucleotides are TGTGCCATCAGGTCTAGTTTGGGACCCTACGAGCAGTACTTC.

V is TRBV9 and J is TRBJ1-1; 7 bases are shared with TRBD1. Germline assignment: CDR1 SGDLS and CDR2 YYNGEE. The V segment lost 4 bases and the J segment 1 base; nucleotides outside the gene matches: 16. The CDR3 loop spans 18 amino acids. The chain's CDR3 is CASSPRTAGQSWNTEAFF. The CDR3 bases are TGTGCCAGCAGCCCACGAACCGCGGGACAGTCCTGGAACACTGAAGCTTTCTTT.

The chain joins TRBV3-1 to TRBJ2-7; the D is unclear. Trimming left V 5 bases short and J 5 bases short, with 7 bases between. The germline V gene has CDR1 LGHDT and CDR2 YNNKEL (reference sequence). The CDR3 sequence is 11 residues long. The CDR3 nucleotides read TGTGCCAGCAGCGCCCGAAACGAGCAGTACTTC. Its protein is CASSARNEQYF.

This clonotype was seen ten or more times. The chain joins TRBV6-1 to TRBJ2-5; weak D call: TRBD1 (7 bases). The germline gives CDR1 MNHNS, CDR2 SASEGT. V lost 10 bases, J lost 1 base, and 19 bases lay in between. The CDR3 is 15 residues long. DNA for the CDR3: TGTGCCACCTCTAGACAGGGACTGTCCCAAGAGACCCAGTACTTC. Translating gives CATSRQGLSQETQYF.

The chain joins TRBV6-2 or TRBV6-3 to TRBJ2-7; 8 nucleotides match TRBD1. CDR3 length: 14 amino acids. Germline V gene sequence: CDR1 MNHEY, CDR2 SVGEGT. With 5 bases clipped from V and 3 bases from J, the junction kept 6 bases outside the gene matches. The CDR3 sequence: CASSETGADYEQYF. The CDR3 region has the DNA TGTGCCAGCAGTGAGACAGGGGCGGACTACGAGCAGTACTTC.

This clonotype was recorded a few times. The chain has TRBV12-3 or TRBV12-4 and TRBJ2-1; 8 nucleotides agree with TRBD2. The CDR3 contains 16 residues. Trimming at V came to 6 bases and at J to 7 bases, leaving 14 bases not matched to a gene. The chain's CDR3 is CASRRRPGLVENEQFF. CDR3 in DNA: TGTGCCAGCAGACGACGCCCGGGACTAGTGGAAAATGAGCAGTTCTTC.

This chain connects TRBV20-1 to TRBJ2-1; D is possibly TRBD1 (6 bases). The CDR3 sequence is 18 residues long. CDR1 and CDR2 from the germline V gene are DFQATT and SNEGSKA (reference sequence). V lost 6 bases, J lost 0 bases, and 24 bases lay in between. The CDR3 DNA follows: TGCAGTGCCTCAGGCAGAGGGGGTATTGACATCTCCTACAATGAGCAGTTCTTC. Translating gives CSASGRGGIDISYNEQFF.

This clonotype was counted between two and nine times. V and J are TRBV11-2 and TRBJ1-1, with D possibly matching TRBD1 (5 bases). This CDR3 region has 15 residues. Germline CDR1 SGHAT, CDR2 FQNNGV. Trimming removed 5 bases at V and 0 bases at J, with 13 bases between. The CDR3 coding sequence is TGTGCCAGCAGCCAAAGACAGTTTTTGAACACTGAAGCTTTCTTT. It codes for CASSQRQFLNTEAFF.

CDR3 in DNA: TGTGCCAGCAGCTTCCAAGGGAATTCACCCCTCCACTTT. Protein sequence: CASSFQGNSPLHF. The genes are TRBV3-1 and TRBJ1-6; D is ambiguous. V was shortened by 5 bases and J by 7 bases, with 9 bases between the two germline ends. Germline-derived CDR1 and CDR2 are LGHDT and YNNKEL (reference sequence). The CDR3 totals 13 residues.

The chain is built from TRBV7-9 and TRBJ2-1; a possible D gene is TRBD2 (6 bases). The CDR3 spans 12 residues. V lost 5 bases, J lost 7 bases, and 9 bases lay in between. Per germline, CDR1 SEHNR and CDR2 FQNEAQ (reference sequence). The CDR3 DNA reads TGTGCCAGCAGCGACCGGGGGAATGAGCAGTTCTTC. Its protein product is CASSDRGNEQFF.

The V call is TRBV28, the J call TRBJ1-1; 8 bases align to TRBD1. Germline trimming cut 2 bases from V and 1 base from J; bases unmatched to any gene: 3. The CDR3 is 15 amino acids. Germline assignment: CDR1 MDHEN and CDR2 SYDVKM. The CDR3 coding sequence is TGTGCCAGCAGTTTACATGGACAGGGGAACACTGAAGCTTTCTTT. The encoded protein is CASSLHGQGNTEAFF.

This clonotype appeared once. The chain uses TRBV6-2 or TRBV6-3 and TRBJ2-7, with a weak D call TRBD1 (6 bases). V was cut by 6 bases and J by 5 bases, with 17 bases left in between. Germline CDR1 is MNHEY and CDR2 is SVGEGT. The CDR3 spans 14 residues. CDR3 nucleotides: TGTGCCAGCAGCCAATCCGGGACAAATCACGAGCAGTACTTC. This sequence encodes CASSQSGTNHEQYF.

This clonotype was seen many times. The rearrangement uses TRBV4-1 and TRBJ2-7, with 8 bases fitting TRBD2. J was trimmed by 4 bases and V by 0 bases; bases with no gene match: 11. CDR1 and CDR2 from the germline V gene are MGHRA and YSYEKL. The CDR3 spans 17 residues. The CDR3 loop reads CASSQEMATSGRYEQYF. CDR3 nucleotide sequence: TGCGCCAGCAGCCAAGAAATGGCCACTAGCGGAAGATACGAGCAGTACTTC.

Only a few counts were recorded for this clonotype. The chain joins TRBV7-8 to TRBJ2-7; TRBD2 agrees at 8 bases. This CDR3 has 13 residues. CDR1 and CDR2 (germline): SGHVS, FQNEAQ. The J segment lost 6 bases and the V segment lost 3 bases, leaving 4 bases of the junction unmatched. CDR3 region: CASSLGAGGEQYF. CDR3 in DNA: TGTGCCAGCAGCTTGGGGGCGGGGGGCGAGCAGTACTTC.